A few counts support the clone carrying this T cell receptor beta chain. Its target is unknown. It was template switching that added a universal primer site, and there were unique molecular identifiers on the cDNA. TCRdb re-called the 5' RACE reads through MiXCR, storing one row per CDR3 protein. The sample carries 700,000 or so distinct CDR3 sequences, more than 6.5% recorded once. The data stem from a study of identical twins. Notes on the study in general: Cross-sectional statistical analysis, not tracking of the same donors, underpinned the conclusions.

V was cut by 3 bases and J by 2 bases, with 11 bases left in between. The germline CDR1 and CDR2 sequences are SGHTA and FQGNSA. CDR3 length: 14 amino acids. The data also belong to a second study, concerning yellow fever vaccine responses in identical twins.

This TCR derives from a woman aged 18-30 years in good health. Source material: PBMCs. J is TRBJ2-7 and V is TRBV7-2, with a weak D call TRBD1 (6 bases). The CDR3 nucleotides read TGTGCCAGCAGCTTTGCAGGGACAACCTACGAGCAGTACTTC. This gives the protein CASSFAGTTYEQYF.